This T cell receptor (beta chain) was observed in a study of OX40 agonist ivuxolimab in advanced cancers. The V and J ends lost 4 bases and 10 bases, in that order; junction bases with no gene match: 5. The CDR3 extends over 13 amino acids. Germline V gene sequence: CDR1 LGHNA, CDR2 YSLEER. Clones were sequenced by immunoSEQ multiplex PCR, and TCRdb holds only the in-frame ones, with some missing. The sample carries roughly 24,000 clones, roughly 84% recorded once. The investigators sampled blood at baseline, at cycle 4 day 1, and at cycle 7 day 1. Whole-study results and caveats: At 0.1 to 3.0 mg/kg, CD4+ and CD8+ blood T cells expanded clonally by week 6.

In regard to this clone: The target antigen is unknown.

The clonotype comes from an adult with an advanced solid tumor such as melanoma, head and neck, liver or kidney cancer. V is TRBV4-3 and J is TRBJ2-1, with 9 bases that match TRBD2. This sample comprised CD4+ or CD8+ T cells sorted from blood, obtained in a trial of the OX40 agonist ivuxolimab. The CDR3 reads CASSPGLAPEQFF. The DNA for the CDR3 is TGCGCCAGCAGCCCAGGACTAGCGCCAGAGCAGTTCTTC.